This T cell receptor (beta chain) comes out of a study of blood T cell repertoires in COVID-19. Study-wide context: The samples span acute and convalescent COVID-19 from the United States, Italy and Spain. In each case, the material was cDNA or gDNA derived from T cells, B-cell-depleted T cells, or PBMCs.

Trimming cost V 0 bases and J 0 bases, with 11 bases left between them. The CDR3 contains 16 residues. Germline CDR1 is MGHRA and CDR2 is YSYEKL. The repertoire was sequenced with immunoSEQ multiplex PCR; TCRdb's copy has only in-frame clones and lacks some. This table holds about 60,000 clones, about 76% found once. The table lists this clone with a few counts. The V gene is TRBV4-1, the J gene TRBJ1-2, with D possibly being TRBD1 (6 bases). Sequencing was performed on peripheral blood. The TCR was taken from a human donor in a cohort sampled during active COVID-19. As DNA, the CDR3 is TGCGCCAGCAGCCAAGATGGTTGGACAGCTAACTATGGCTACACCTTC. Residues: CASSQDGWTANYGYTF.